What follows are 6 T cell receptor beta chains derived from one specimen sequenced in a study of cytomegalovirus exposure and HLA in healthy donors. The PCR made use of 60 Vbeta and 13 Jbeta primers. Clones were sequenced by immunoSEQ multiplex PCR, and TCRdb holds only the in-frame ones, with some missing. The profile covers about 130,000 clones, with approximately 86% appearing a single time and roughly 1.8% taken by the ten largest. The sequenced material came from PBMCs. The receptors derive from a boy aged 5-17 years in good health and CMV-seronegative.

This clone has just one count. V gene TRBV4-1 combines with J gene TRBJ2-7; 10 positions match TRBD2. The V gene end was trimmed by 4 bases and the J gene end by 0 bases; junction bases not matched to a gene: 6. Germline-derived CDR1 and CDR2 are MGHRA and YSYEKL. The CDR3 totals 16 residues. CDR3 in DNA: TGCGCCAGCAGCCGACTGAGCGGGGGGGACTCCTACGAGCAGTACTTC. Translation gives CASSRLSGGDSYEQYF.

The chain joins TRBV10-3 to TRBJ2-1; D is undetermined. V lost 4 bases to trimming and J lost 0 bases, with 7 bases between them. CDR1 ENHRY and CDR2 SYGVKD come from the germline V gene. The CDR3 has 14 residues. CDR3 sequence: CAISAESSYNEQFF. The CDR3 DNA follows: TGTGCCATCAGTGCCGAGAGCTCCTACAATGAGCAGTTCTTC.

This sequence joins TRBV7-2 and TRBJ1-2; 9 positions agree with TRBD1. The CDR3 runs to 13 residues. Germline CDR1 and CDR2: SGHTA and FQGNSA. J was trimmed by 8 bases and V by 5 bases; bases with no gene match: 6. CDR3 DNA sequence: TGTGCCAGCAGCCTCGGACAGGGGACCGGCTACACCTTC. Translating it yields CASSLGQGTGYTF.

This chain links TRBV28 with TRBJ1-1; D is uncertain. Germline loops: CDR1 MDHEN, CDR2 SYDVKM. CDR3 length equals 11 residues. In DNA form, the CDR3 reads TGTGTATCGGTTTCTGCCACTGAAGCTTTCTTT. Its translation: CVSVSATEAFF.

As DNA, the CDR3 is TGTGCCAGCAGTGGCCTCCCTAGCGGAGCCCCCTACGAGCAGTACTTC. It encodes CASSGLPSGAPYEQYF. V and J are TRBV27 and TRBJ2-7, with 7 bases lining up with TRBD2. The germline V gene encodes CDR1 MNHEY and CDR2 SMNVEV (reference sequence). V dropped 5 bases and J dropped 2; count of bases not matched to a gene: 12. The CDR3 is made up of 16 amino acids.

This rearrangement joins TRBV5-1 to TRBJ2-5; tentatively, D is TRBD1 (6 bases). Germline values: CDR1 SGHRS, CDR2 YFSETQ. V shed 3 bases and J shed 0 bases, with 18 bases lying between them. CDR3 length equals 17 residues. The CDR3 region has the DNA TGCGCCAGCAGCTCCAAAGCCGGACAGAGGTACCAAGAGACCCAGTACTTC. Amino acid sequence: CASSSKAGQRYQETQYF. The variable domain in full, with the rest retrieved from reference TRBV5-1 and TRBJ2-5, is KAGVTQTPRYLIKTRGQQVTLSCSPISGHRSVSWYQQTPGQGLQFLFEYFSETQRNKGNFPGRFSGRQFSNSRSEMNVSTLELGDSALYLCASSSKAGQRYQETQYFGPGTRLLVL.